This TCR beta chain was recorded in a study of T cell changes during pregnancy in multiple sclerosis. TCRdb's copy holds only in-frame clones and misses some; the assay was immunoSEQ multiplex PCR. Here the sample spans over 35,000 clones, roughly nine tenths being singletons. Germline CDR1 reads MNHEY; CDR2 reads SMNVEV (reference sequence). The CDR3 runs to 13 residues. V lost 2 bases to trimming and J lost 8 bases; unmatched junction nucleotides: 2. The sample was CD8+ T cells from peripheral blood mononuclear cells, taken before pregnancy. The rearrangement uses TRBV27 and TRBJ2-4; 8 positions match TRBD2. This clonotype originated in a female donor with multiple sclerosis, enrolled in a pregnancy study. The CDR3 region has the DNA TGTGCCAGCAGTTTACCGGGGGGGGACATTCAGTACTTC. It specifies CASSLPGGDIQYF.